The 25 T cell receptor beta chains below all came from one sample that was sequenced in a study of cytomegalovirus exposure and HLA in healthy donors. In the PCR, 60 Vbeta and 13 Jbeta primers were used. TCRdb keeps only in-frame clones here, not all; method: immunoSEQ multiplex PCR. Of roughly 140,000 clones in the sample, 80% were seen once. Sequenced material: PBMCs. The receptors were sampled from a man in his forties in good health and CMV-seronegative.

DNA for the CDR3: TGTGCCAGCAGCGCACAGACAGGGCCCTACGAGCAGTACTTC. Its translation is CASSAQTGPYEQYF. J is TRBJ2-7 and V is TRBV9, with 7 bases fitting TRBD1. The CDR3 is 14 amino acids. CDR1 is SGDLS, CDR2 YYNGEE, per germline. Losses at the gene ends were 3 bases for V and 2 bases for J; bases not matched to a gene: 5.

The chain uses TRBV5-8 and TRBJ2-1, with 10 bases identical to TRBD1. From germline, CDR1 is SGHTS and CDR2 YDEGEE. After removal of 6 bases from V and 6 bases from J, the junction contained 9 bases not matched to a gene. This CDR3 has 15 residues. DNA of the CDR3: TGTGCCAGCAATTATGGGGACAGGGGAAGCAATGAGCAGTTCTTC. This gives the protein CASNYGDRGSNEQFF.

The rearrangement links TRBV9 to TRBJ1-5; 7 nucleotides match TRBD1. Germline V lookup: CDR1 SGDLS, CDR2 YYNGEE. Unmatched junction bases numbered 7, after V lost 3 bases and J lost 4 bases. The CDR3 contains 15 residues. CDR3 amino acids: CASSATGKGNQPQHF. The CDR3 DNA reads as TGTGCCAGCAGCGCGACAGGGAAGGGGAATCAGCCCCAGCATTTT.

The V gene is TRBV7-2, the J gene TRBJ1-5; D is uncertain. Germline V CDR1 and CDR2: SGHTA, FQGNSA. CDR3 length equals 14 residues. Trimming took off 7 bases at V and 0 bases at J, with 10 bases between the two ends. The CDR3 coding sequence is TGTGCCAGCACCTTGGCGGCTAGCAATCAGCCCCAGCATTTT. Residues: CASTLAASNQPQHF.

V gene TRBV7-2 combines with J gene TRBJ1-5; D is unresolved. The CDR3 runs to 15 residues. V lost 5 bases and J lost 2, with 13 bases in between. Germline CDR1 reads SGHTA; CDR2 reads FQGNSA. CDR3 nucleotides: TGTGCCAGCAGCGCCCAAGCGGTTGGCAATCAGCCCCAGCATTTT. It is translated as CASSAQAVGNQPQHF.

The rearrangement links TRBV18 to TRBJ1-5, with no clear D. Per germline, CDR1 KGHSH and CDR2 LQKENI. Trimming stripped 0 bases from V and 1 base from J, with 7 bases between. This CDR3 is built from 15 residues. DNA for the CDR3: TGTGCCAGCTCACCACCAGCGGGGAGCAATCAGCCCCAGCATTTT. Its protein is CASSPPAGSNQPQHF. The variable domain in full, completed from reference TRBV18 and TRBJ1-5, reads NAGVMQNPRHLVRRRGQEARLRCSPMKGHSHVYWYRQLPEEGLKFMVYLQKENIIDESGMPKERFSAEFPKEGPSILRIQQVVRGDSAAYFCASSPPAGSNQPQHFGDGTRLSIL.

The chain combines TRBV29-1 with TRBJ2-3; D is perhaps TRBD2 (6 bases). Germline assignment: CDR1 SQVTM and CDR2 ANQGSEA. The CDR3 contains 16 residues. V was shortened by 1 base and J by 0 bases, with 14 bases between the two germline ends. In nucleotides, the CDR3 is TGCAGCGTTGAAGCCCCATTGGCGGGAAGCACAGATACGCAGTATTTT. Translation: CSVEAPLAGSTDTQYF.

The rearrangement uses TRBV4-2 and TRBJ1-2; perhaps TRBD1 as D (6 bases). The germline gives CDR1 LGHNA, CDR2 YNFKEQ. This CDR3 has 17 residues. V was pared by 0 bases and J by 0 bases, with 14 bases between. The DNA for the CDR3 is TGTGCCAGCAGCCAAGAGTTCAGGGACACAACTAACTATGGCTACACCTTC. Protein sequence: CASSQEFRDTTNYGYTF.

The gene calls are TRBV27 and TRBJ1-2; TRBD1 matches at 9 bases. Germline V gene lookup returns CDR1 MNHEY and CDR2 SMNVEV (reference sequence). The CDR3 spans 17 residues. J was trimmed by 0 bases and V by 5 bases; bases with no gene match: 10. The CDR3 region is CASSPRDRDPTNYGYTF. CDR3 DNA sequence: TGTGCCAGCAGTCCCCGGGACAGGGACCCCACTAACTATGGCTACACCTTC.

The chain uses TRBV5-8 and TRBJ1-1; D gene unclear. There are 14 residues in the CDR3. From germline, CDR1 is SGHTS and CDR2 YDEGEE. V was clipped by 3 bases and J by 6 bases, with 15 bases between them. DNA for the CDR3: TGTGCCAGCAGCTCGGACTGGCCGGGGTCTGAAGCTTTCTTT. It translates to CASSSDWPGSEAFF.

The V gene is TRBV9, the J gene TRBJ2-3, with 10 bases lining up with TRBD2. Trimming removed 0 bases from V and 4 bases from J; junction bases left unmatched: 8. The germline V gene encodes CDR1 SGDLS and CDR2 YYNGEE. The CDR3 totals 17 residues. CDR3 DNA sequence: TGTGCCAGCAGCGTAGAGCTAGCGGGGGTGGGGGCAGATACGCAGTATTTT. Translation: CASSVELAGVGADTQYF.

This clone was recorded a few times. The rearrangement joins TRBV7-2 to TRBJ2-7, with 10 bases lining up with TRBD1. With 10 bases clipped from V and 5 bases from J, the junction kept 8 bases outside the gene matches. This CDR3 spans 13 amino acids. Germline loops: CDR1 SGHTA, CDR2 FQGNSA. This chain's CDR3 is CATKTGGRDEQYF. Here the CDR3 DNA reads TGTGCCACGAAGACAGGGGGCCGCGACGAGCAGTACTTC.

The chain carries TRBV30 and TRBJ2-5; tentatively, D is TRBD2 (6 bases). The germline gives CDR1 GTSNPN, CDR2 SVGIG (reference sequence). Trimming pared 0 bases from V and 5 bases from J, leaving 13 bases between. The CDR3 contains 14 residues. DNA for the CDR3: TGTGCCTGGAGTGTCGGCGGGGTGGGGGAGACCCAGTACTTC. As protein: CAWSVGGVGETQYF.

This clone is a singleton in its sample. This rearrangement joins TRBV2 to TRBJ2-3, with 8 bases matching TRBD2. Germline loops: CDR1 SNHLY, CDR2 FYNNEI. The CDR3 is 15 amino acids. V shed 7 bases, J shed 1 base, and the junction held 7 bases outside the gene matches. CDR3 protein: CASIAGGGRTDTQYF. In DNA, the CDR3 is TGTGCCAGCATTGCTGGCGGGGGGCGCACAGATACGCAGTATTTT.

The chain joins TRBV5-8 to TRBJ2-2; possibly TRBD1 for D (5 bases). V lost 6 bases and J lost 0, with 9 bases in between. Germline CDR1 reads SGHTS; CDR2 reads YDEGEE. The CDR3 covers 14 residues. The CDR3 reads CASISRANTGELFF. In nucleotides, the CDR3 is TGTGCCAGCATATCCAGGGCGAACACCGGGGAGCTGTTTTTT.

This chain connects TRBV5-6 to TRBJ2-7, with TRBD2 matching over 8 bases. The V segment lost 4 bases and the J segment 6 bases; nucleotides outside the gene matches: 3. Germline loops: CDR1 SGHDT, CDR2 YYEEEE. The CDR3 runs 12 residues. CDR3 sequence reads: CASSSGGGEQYF. CDR3 coding DNA: TGTGCCAGCAGCAGCGGGGGAGGCGAGCAGTACTTC. The full variable domain, in which reference TRBV5-6 and TRBJ2-7 provide the parts outside the CDR3, is DAGVTQSPTHLIKTRGQQVTLRCSPKSGHDTVSWYQQALGQGPQFIFQYYEEEERQRGNFPDRFSGHQFPNYSSELNVNALLLGDSALYLCASSSGGGEQYFGPGTRLTVT.

This clone was found a few times. J is TRBJ2-7 and V is TRBV27; D ambiguous. Germline V gene data show CDR1 as MNHEY and CDR2 as SMNVEV (reference sequence). Deletions cut 4 bases from V and 1 base from J, with 2 bases between. The CDR3 is 11 amino acids. The CDR3 here is CASSSSYEQYF. CDR3 DNA sequence: TGTGCCAGCAGTTCTTCCTACGAGCAGTACTTC.

The chain employs TRBV5-1 and TRBJ2-2; the match to TRBD1 covers 9 bases. After removal of 4 bases from V and 5 bases from J, the junction contained 6 bases not matched to a gene. The germline gives CDR1 SGHRS, CDR2 YFSETQ. There are 15 residues in the CDR3. DNA for the CDR3: TGCGCCAGCAGCCTCTGGACAGGGGTTACCGGGGAGCTGTTTTTT. Protein: CASSLWTGVTGELFF.

The chain joins TRBV12-5 to TRBJ2-6; 7 bases align to TRBD2. Germline lookup yields CDR1 LGHNT and CDR2 FRNRAP. The V and J ends lost 6 bases and 2 bases, in that order; junction bases with no gene match: 10. The CDR3 covers 17 residues. CDR3 residues: CASGLGAGRAGANVLTF. In DNA, the CDR3 is TGTGCTAGTGGCCTCGGGGCAGGGAGGGCTGGGGCCAACGTCCTGACTTTC. The whole variable domain, remainder taken from reference TRBV12-5 and TRBJ2-6, is DARVTQTPRHKVTEMGQEVTMRCQPILGHNTVFWYRQTMMQGLELLAYFRNRAPLDDSGMPKDRFSAEMPDATLATLKIQPSEPRDSAVYFCASGLGAGRAGANVLTFGAGSRLTVL.

This sequence joins TRBV10-3 and TRBJ1-5; weak D call: TRBD1 (6 bases). This CDR3 has 14 residues. Trimming stripped 4 bases from V and 3 bases from J, with 10 bases between. The germline CDR1 and CDR2 sequences are ENHRY and SYGVKD. CDR3 in DNA: TGTGCCATCAGTGGGACAGCAAACAATCAGCCCCAGCATTTT. It specifies CAISGTANNQPQHF.

The chain is built from TRBV12-5 and TRBJ1-6; 11 nucleotides agree with TRBD1. This CDR3 has 14 residues. Germline CDR1 LGHNT, CDR2 FRNRAP. With V trimmed by 6 bases and J by 9 bases, 4 bases remained unmatched. CDR3 amino acids: CASGPGQGGSPLHF. The DNA of the CDR3 is TGTGCTAGTGGCCCGGGACAGGGGGGTTCACCCCTCCACTTT.

V is TRBV9 and J is TRBJ1-2; 10 bases are shared with TRBD1. The J segment lost 11 bases and the V segment lost 0 bases, leaving 7 bases of the junction unmatched. Looked up from germline, CDR1 is SGDLS and CDR2 is YYNGEE. The CDR3 covers 14 residues. CDR3 amino acids: CASSVGEPGQGYTF. DNA of the CDR3: TGTGCCAGCAGCGTAGGTGAACCGGGACAGGGGTACACCTTC. Combining the CDR3 with reference TRBV9 and TRBJ1-2 gives the whole variable domain DSGVTQTPKHLITATGQRVTLRCSPRSGDLSVYWYQQSLDQGLQFLIQYYNGEERAKGNILERFSAQQFPDLHSELNLSSLELGDSALYFCASSVGEPGQGYTFGSGTRLTVV.

V gene TRBV19 combines with J gene TRBJ2-7; tentatively, D is TRBD2 (7 bases). The germline V gene has CDR1 LNHDA and CDR2 SQIVND (reference sequence). Trimming pared 6 bases from V and 6 bases from J, leaving 18 bases between. This CDR3 contains 14 residues. CDR3 nucleotide sequence: TGTGCCAGTAGCCAACAGGGAGGGTCTGGCGAGCAGTACTTC. It specifies CASSQQGGSGEQYF.

This clone was counted a single time. The V call is TRBV7-8, the J call TRBJ1-1; 8 bases align to TRBD1. The germline CDR1 and CDR2 sequences are SGHVS and FQNEAQ. The J segment lost 4 bases and the V segment lost 5 bases, leaving 6 bases of the junction unmatched. CDR3 length: 14 residues. The CDR3 coding sequence is TGTGCCAGCAGCCACCGACAGGGGCGCACTGAAGCTTTCTTT. It translates to CASSHRQGRTEAFF.

The chain combines TRBV13 with TRBJ2-6; no clear D gene. Trimming shortened V by 0 bases and J by 5 bases, and 5 bases separated the two germline ends. Germline lookup yields CDR1 PRHDT and CDR2 FYEKMQ (reference sequence). The CDR3 is 14 amino acids. The CDR3 region has the DNA TGTGCCAGCAGCTTAGGACAGAGGGCCAACGTCCTGACTTTC. This translates into CASSLGQRANVLTF.